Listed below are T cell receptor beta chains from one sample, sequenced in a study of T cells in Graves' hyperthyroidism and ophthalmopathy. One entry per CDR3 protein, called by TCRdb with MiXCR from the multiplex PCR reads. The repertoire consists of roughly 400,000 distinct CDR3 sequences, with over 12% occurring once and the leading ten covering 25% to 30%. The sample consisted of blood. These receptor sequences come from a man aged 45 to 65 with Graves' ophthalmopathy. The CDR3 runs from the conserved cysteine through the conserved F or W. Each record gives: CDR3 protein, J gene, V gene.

CDR3: CASSLTGGTAYTGELFF
J: TRBJ2-2
V: TRBV7-9

CDR3: CAWRQVYEQYF
J: TRBJ2-7
V: TRBV30

CDR3: CASSIRLAGGPSSYNEQFF
J: TRBJ2-1
V: TRBV7-2

CDR3: CASSLSPLQRKNIQYF
J: TRBJ2-4
V: TRBV28

CDR3: CATRNPSEETQYF
J: TRBJ2-5
V: TRBV10-3

CDR3: CASRGGNSYEQYF
J: TRBJ2-7
V: TRBV6-4

CDR3: CASSYGRPGELFF
J: TRBJ2-2
V: TRBV6-5

CDR3: CSARGPTEQYF
J: TRBJ2-7
V: TRBV20-1

CDR3: CSAGSGANTGELFF
J: TRBJ2-2
V: TRBV20-1

CDR3: CASSSGRGDEKLFF
J: TRBJ1-4
V: TRBV7-9

CDR3: CASSVEVGVSPGELFF
J: TRBJ2-2
V: TRBV9

CDR3: CASTRGDTLSYGYTF
J: TRBJ1-2
V: TRBV5-1

CDR3: CASSQGTSGIWDSYEQYF
J: TRBJ2-7
V: TRBV3-1

CDR3: CASSSAGGPSLEQFF
J: TRBJ2-1
V: TRBV11-3

CDR3: CASSVAPGLADNEQFF
J: TRBJ2-1
V: TRBV9

CDR3: CASSFSRVGVGNSPLHF
J: TRBJ1-6
V: TRBV27